These 24 T cell receptor beta chains share one sample of origin, sequenced in a study of blood T cell repertoires in COVID-19. Repertoires were generated with immunoSEQ multiplex PCR, while TCRdb's copy carries only in-frame clones and drops some. The data hold about 70,000 clones, with around 86% observed a single time. Sequenced input: peripheral blood. These receptors were taken from a woman between 18 and 29 years old with acute or convalescent COVID-19.

The chain links TRBV9 to TRBJ1-6; D unresolved. The CDR3 spans 13 residues. Germline V lookup: CDR1 SGDLS, CDR2 YYNGEE. V was cut by 0 bases and J by 10 bases, with 8 bases left in between. Here the CDR3 DNA reads TGTGCCAGCAGCGTAGTGGGCCTCTCACCCCTCCACTTT. Residues: CASSVVGLSPLHF.

The rearrangement joins TRBV7-2 to TRBJ2-5; D uncertain. Germline CDR1 reads SGHTA; CDR2 reads FQGNSA. Trimming took 1 base from V and 5 from J, leaving 14 bases between them. This CDR3 has 15 amino acids. The CDR3 protein is CASSLVPLPTETQYF. As DNA, the CDR3 is TGTGCCAGCAGCTTAGTTCCGCTCCCTACGGAGACCCAGTACTTC.

The rearrangement joins TRBV10-2 to TRBJ1-1, with D uncertain. Germline V gene data show CDR1 as WSHSY and CDR2 as SAAADI. V was clipped by 0 bases and J by 1 base, with 6 bases between them. This CDR3 is 14 amino acids long. CDR3 nucleotide sequence: TGCGCCAGCAGTGAGTCCGCCAGGAACACTGAAGCTTTCTTT. It specifies CASSESARNTEAFF.

The CDR3 is CAWNEDRASGYTF. CDR3 bases: TGTGCCTGGAATGAAGACAGGGCGTCAGGCTACACCTTC. The V call is TRBV30, the J call TRBJ1-2, with TRBD1 matching 7 bases. CDR3 length: 13 residues. Trimming removed 4 bases from V and 8 bases from J; junction bases left unmatched: 10. CDR1 GTSNPN and CDR2 SVGIG come from the germline V gene (reference sequence).

CDR3 sequence (DNA): TGTGCCAGCAGTTTATCAGGGATGGGGGGCTACACCTTC. Its translation is CASSLSGMGGYTF. The V call is TRBV28, the J call TRBJ1-2; D possibly corresponds to TRBD1 (5 bases). The CDR3 runs 13 residues. Deletions cut 1 base from V and 8 bases from J, with 11 bases between. Germline values: CDR1 MDHEN, CDR2 SYDVKM.

V and J are TRBV4-3 and TRBJ2-1, with 11 bases that match TRBD2. The CDR3 is made up of 18 amino acids. The germline V gene has CDR1 LGHNA and CDR2 YSLEER. After removal of 0 bases from V and 4 bases from J, the junction contained 8 bases not matched to a gene. This CDR3 is CASSQDLILAGGYNEQFF. For the CDR3, the DNA is TGCGCCAGCAGCCAAGATCTGATCCTAGCGGGAGGTTACAATGAGCAGTTCTTC.

This chain joins TRBV3-1 (or the pseudogene TRBV3-2) and TRBJ2-7, with D hard to call. The CDR3 totals 15 residues. CDR1 and CDR2 from the germline V gene are LGHDT and YNNKEL (reference sequence). Trimming shortened V by 5 bases and J by 2 bases, and 16 bases separated the two germline ends. The CDR3 nucleotides are TGTGCCAGCAGCGCTATCCCGGGTTTCCCCTACGAGCAGTACTTC. It codes for CASSAIPGFPYEQYF.

V gene TRBV30 combines with J gene TRBJ2-4; D may be TRBD1 (5 bases). This CDR3 contains 12 residues. CDR1 is GTSNPN and CDR2 is SVGIG in the germline V gene (reference sequence). Between the trimmed V and J ends, which lost 5 bases and 8 bases, there was a span of 13 bases. As DNA, the CDR3 is TGTGCCTGGCAAGAAACAGGACACATTCAGTACTTC. Encoded protein: CAWQETGHIQYF.

The chain links TRBV7-2 to TRBJ2-3; TRBD2 matches at 9 bases. V was clipped by 6 bases and J by 4 bases; unmatched bases: 11. CDR1 and CDR2 from the germline V gene are SGHTA and FQGNSA. This CDR3 is 16 amino acids long. The CDR3, as DNA: TGTGCCAGCAGTGTGGGGGCTAGCGGGAACTCAGATACGCAGTATTTT. This encodes CASSVGASGNSDTQYF.

The chain joins TRBV7-9 to TRBJ1-3, with unresolved D. V lost 1 base and J lost 0, with 10 bases in between. The CDR3 has 16 residues. Germline CDR1 reads SEHNR; CDR2 reads FQNEAQ (reference sequence). As DNA, the CDR3 is TGTGCCAGCAGCTTAGGTGGCAGTTCCTCTGGAAACACCATATATTTT. Amino acid sequence: CASSLGGSSSGNTIYF.

This clone was recorded once. This chain links TRBV11-2 with TRBJ2-7; TRBD2 is a possible D gene (5 bases). Germline CDR1 reads SGHAT; CDR2 reads FQNNGV. The CDR3 contains 13 residues. Trimming stripped 7 bases from V and 3 bases from J, with 13 bases between. DNA for the CDR3: TGTGCCAGCACCGAGGGCCGGTTCTACGAGCAGTACTTC. Its protein is CASTEGRFYEQYF.

V gene TRBV5-4 combines with J gene TRBJ1-1, with D hard to call. Germline CDR1 and CDR2: SGHNT and YYREEE (reference sequence). The CDR3 consists of 13 residues. The V end was cut by 6 bases, the J end by 1 base, with 10 bases between. This chain's CDR3 is CASKYAGNTEAFF. The CDR3 bases are TGTGCCAGCAAATATGCGGGGAACACTGAAGCTTTCTTT.

The chain links TRBV30 to TRBJ1-2, with 8 bases that match TRBD1. V lost 1 base and J lost 7; bases outside the gene matches: 2. Per the germline V gene, CDR1 is GTSNPN and CDR2 is SVGIG (reference sequence). The CDR3 spans 12 residues. CDR3 sequence: CAWSGTGIGYTF. CDR3 coding DNA: TGTGCCTGGAGTGGGACAGGGATTGGCTACACCTTC.

This chain links TRBV7-5 with TRBJ2-4; the table's D call TRBD1 went unverified against the DNA. TRBV7-5 is annotated as a pseudogene. The CDR3 extends over 20 amino acids. This chain's CDR3 is CARSLRDTGLATLAKNIQYF. The DNA for the CDR3 is TGTGCCAGAAGCTTGAGGGACACCGGGTTGGCCACCCTAGCCAAAAACATTCAGTACTTC.

The chain is built from TRBV28 and TRBJ2-1; perhaps TRBD1 as D (6 bases). Germline-derived CDR1 and CDR2 are MDHEN and SYDVKM. V was cut by 6 bases and J by 5 bases, with 11 bases left in between. The CDR3 consists of 13 residues. In DNA, the CDR3 is TGTGCCAGCAGCCCCGGACAGAACAATGAGCAGTTCTTC. This sequence encodes CASSPGQNNEQFF.

This clone occurred a few times. The chain links TRBV3-1 (or the pseudogene TRBV3-2) to TRBJ2-5, with 8 nucleotides matching TRBD2. Germline lookup yields CDR1 LGHDT and CDR2 YNNKEL (reference sequence). The CDR3 has 15 amino acids. V was clipped by 1 base and J by 4 bases; unmatched bases: 5. CDR3 loop: CASSQVGRGLETQYF. The CDR3 DNA sequence: TGTGCCAGCAGCCAAGTCGGGAGGGGTTTAGAGACCCAGTACTTC.

The V and J genes are TRBV19 and TRBJ2-7; 8 positions agree with TRBD2. The trim removed 6 bases at V and 7 bases at J, leaving 2 bases unmatched. CDR1 is LNHDA and CDR2 is SQIVND in the germline V gene (reference sequence). The CDR3 consists of 11 residues. The CDR3 DNA reads TGTGCCAGTAGCCCGGGGGGGGAGCAGTACTTC. Encoded protein: CASSPGGEQYF. The entire variable domain, with the rest obtained from reference TRBV19 and TRBJ2-7, is as follows: DGGITQSPKYLFRKEGQNVTLSCEQNLNHDAMYWYRQDPGQGLRLIYYSQIVNDFQKGDIAEGYSVSREKKESFPLTVTSAQKNPTAFYLCASSPGGEQYFGPGTRLTVT.

The chain uses TRBV12-3 or TRBV12-4 and TRBJ1-1, with TRBD1 as a possible D gene (6 bases). Trimming removed 5 bases at V and 7 bases at J, with 14 bases between. This CDR3 is 13 amino acids long. DNA of the CDR3: TGTGCCAGCAGTGATCAGGGACACGTTGAAGCTTTCTTT. This gives the protein CASSDQGHVEAFF.

In its sample, this clone was seen a few times. The gene calls are TRBV12-3 or TRBV12-4 and TRBJ1-2; D is possibly TRBD1 (6 bases). Trimming shortened V by 6 bases and J by 5 bases, and 7 bases separated the two germline ends. The CDR3 has 11 residues. The DNA for the CDR3 is TGTGCCAGCAGCCAGGGGTATGGCTACACCTTC. Protein product: CASSQGYGYTF.

The chain is built from TRBV5-4 and TRBJ2-7, with a tentative D call TRBD2 (5 bases). Germline CDR1 reads SGHNT; CDR2 reads YYREEE (reference sequence). The CDR3 is made up of 13 amino acids. V lost 3 bases, J lost 7 bases, and 14 bases lay in between. DNA of the CDR3: TGTGCCAGCAGCTACGGACTGGGATCGGAGCAGTACTTC. Translated: CASSYGLGSEQYF.

The rearrangement links TRBV4-1 to TRBJ1-1; 8 bases map to TRBD1. Germline values: CDR1 MGHRA, CDR2 YSYEKL. This CDR3 spans 17 amino acids. V lost 1 base to trimming and J lost 3 bases; unmatched junction nucleotides: 10. The CDR3 loop is CASSQGSPRGRDTEAFF. The CDR3 coding sequence is TGCGCCAGCAGCCAAGGGTCACCCAGGGGGCGGGACACTGAAGCTTTCTTT.

The chain has TRBV5-8 and TRBJ1-1; perhaps TRBD1 as D (5 bases). Trimming pared 0 bases from V and 5 bases from J, leaving 8 bases between. Germline loops: CDR1 SGHTS, CDR2 YDEGEE. This CDR3 has 13 residues. In DNA, the CDR3 is TGTGCCAGCAGCTTGGACAGGCGGACTGAAGCTTTCTTT. It is translated as CASSLDRRTEAFF.

V and J are TRBV24-1 and TRBJ2-1; D ambiguous. Germline V gene lookup returns CDR1 KGHDR and CDR2 SFDVKD. V was clipped by 0 bases and J by 6 bases, with 5 bases between them. This CDR3 contains 13 residues. CDR3 region: CATSDLNGNEQFF. The CDR3 DNA reads TGTGCCACCAGTGATTTGAACGGCAATGAGCAGTTCTTC.

The rearrangement uses TRBV6-5 and TRBJ1-1; the D is unclear. Trimming pared 7 bases from V and 1 base from J, leaving 10 bases between. The CDR3 spans 13 residues. CDR1 is MNHEY and CDR2 is SVGAGI in the germline V gene. The CDR3 loop is CASTSHPNTEAFF. The DNA for the CDR3 is TGTGCCAGCACCTCACACCCGAACACTGAAGCTTTCTTT.